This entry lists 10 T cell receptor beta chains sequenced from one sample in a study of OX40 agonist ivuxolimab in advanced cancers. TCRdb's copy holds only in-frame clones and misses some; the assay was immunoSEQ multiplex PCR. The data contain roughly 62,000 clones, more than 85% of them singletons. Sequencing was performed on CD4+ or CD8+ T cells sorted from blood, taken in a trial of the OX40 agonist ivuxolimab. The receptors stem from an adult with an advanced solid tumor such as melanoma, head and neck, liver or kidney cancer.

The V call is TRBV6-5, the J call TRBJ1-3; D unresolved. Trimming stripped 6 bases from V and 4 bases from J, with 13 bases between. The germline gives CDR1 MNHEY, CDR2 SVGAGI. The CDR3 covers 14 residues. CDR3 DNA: TGTGCCAGCAGATTCGGGCCTGCCGGAAACACCATATATTTT. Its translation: CASRFGPAGNTIYF.

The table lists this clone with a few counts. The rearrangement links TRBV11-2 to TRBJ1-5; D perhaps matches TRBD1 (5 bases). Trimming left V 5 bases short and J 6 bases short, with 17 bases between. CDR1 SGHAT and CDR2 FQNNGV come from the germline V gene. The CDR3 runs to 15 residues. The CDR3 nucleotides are TGTGCCAGCAGCCTCGTGGGGGACGCGGGTCAGCCCCAGCATTTT. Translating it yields CASSLVGDAGQPQHF.

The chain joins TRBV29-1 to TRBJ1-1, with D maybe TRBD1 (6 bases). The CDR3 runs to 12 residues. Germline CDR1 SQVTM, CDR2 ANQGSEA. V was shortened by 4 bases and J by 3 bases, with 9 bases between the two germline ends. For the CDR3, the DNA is TGCAGCGTTGCTAGGGGGGACACTGAAGCTTTCTTT. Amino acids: CSVARGDTEAFF.

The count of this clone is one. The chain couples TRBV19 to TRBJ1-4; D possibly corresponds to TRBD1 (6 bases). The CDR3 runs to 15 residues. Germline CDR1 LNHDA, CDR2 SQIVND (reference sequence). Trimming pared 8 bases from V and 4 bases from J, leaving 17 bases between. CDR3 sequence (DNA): TGTGCCAGTGCTAATCAGGGGAGGAGTAATGAAAAACTGTTTTTT. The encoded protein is CASANQGRSNEKLFF.

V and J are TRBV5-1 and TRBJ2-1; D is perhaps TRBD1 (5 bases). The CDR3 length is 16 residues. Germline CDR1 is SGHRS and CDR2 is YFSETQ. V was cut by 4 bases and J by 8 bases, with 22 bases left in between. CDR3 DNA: TGCGCCAGCAGCCCCAGGGCGGCCCGAGTTTCGGATGAGCAGTTCTTC. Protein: CASSPRAARVSDEQFF.

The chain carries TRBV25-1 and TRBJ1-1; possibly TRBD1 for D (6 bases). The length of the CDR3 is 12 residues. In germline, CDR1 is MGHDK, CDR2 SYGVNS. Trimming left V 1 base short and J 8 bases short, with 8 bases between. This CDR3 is CASSESGTEAFF. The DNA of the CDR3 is TGTGCCAGCAGTGAATCCGGGACAGAAGCTTTCTTT.

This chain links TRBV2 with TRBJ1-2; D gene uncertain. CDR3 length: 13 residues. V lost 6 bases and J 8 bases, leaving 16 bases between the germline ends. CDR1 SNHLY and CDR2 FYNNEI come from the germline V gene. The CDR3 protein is CASRIDRPGGYTF. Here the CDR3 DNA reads TGTGCCAGCAGGATAGACCGACCGGGGGGCTACACCTTC.

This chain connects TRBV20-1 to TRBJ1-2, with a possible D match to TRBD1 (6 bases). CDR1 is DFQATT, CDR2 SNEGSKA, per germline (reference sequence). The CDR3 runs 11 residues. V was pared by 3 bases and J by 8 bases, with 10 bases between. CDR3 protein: CSASKQGGYTF. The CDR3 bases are TGCAGTGCTAGTAAACAGGGCGGCTACACCTTC.

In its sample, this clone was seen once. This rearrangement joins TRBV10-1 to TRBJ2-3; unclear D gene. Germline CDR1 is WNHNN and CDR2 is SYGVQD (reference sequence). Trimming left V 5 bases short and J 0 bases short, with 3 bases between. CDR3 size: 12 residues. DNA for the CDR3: TGCGCCAGCAGTTTTAGCACAGATACGCAGTATTTT. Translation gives CASSFSTDTQYF.

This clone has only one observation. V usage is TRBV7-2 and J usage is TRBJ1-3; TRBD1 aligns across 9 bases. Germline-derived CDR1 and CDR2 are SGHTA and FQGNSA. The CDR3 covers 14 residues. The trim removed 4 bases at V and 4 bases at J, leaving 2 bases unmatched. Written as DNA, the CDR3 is TGTGCCAGCAGCTGGGACAGGGCGGGAAACACCATATATTTT. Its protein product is CASSWDRAGNTIYF.